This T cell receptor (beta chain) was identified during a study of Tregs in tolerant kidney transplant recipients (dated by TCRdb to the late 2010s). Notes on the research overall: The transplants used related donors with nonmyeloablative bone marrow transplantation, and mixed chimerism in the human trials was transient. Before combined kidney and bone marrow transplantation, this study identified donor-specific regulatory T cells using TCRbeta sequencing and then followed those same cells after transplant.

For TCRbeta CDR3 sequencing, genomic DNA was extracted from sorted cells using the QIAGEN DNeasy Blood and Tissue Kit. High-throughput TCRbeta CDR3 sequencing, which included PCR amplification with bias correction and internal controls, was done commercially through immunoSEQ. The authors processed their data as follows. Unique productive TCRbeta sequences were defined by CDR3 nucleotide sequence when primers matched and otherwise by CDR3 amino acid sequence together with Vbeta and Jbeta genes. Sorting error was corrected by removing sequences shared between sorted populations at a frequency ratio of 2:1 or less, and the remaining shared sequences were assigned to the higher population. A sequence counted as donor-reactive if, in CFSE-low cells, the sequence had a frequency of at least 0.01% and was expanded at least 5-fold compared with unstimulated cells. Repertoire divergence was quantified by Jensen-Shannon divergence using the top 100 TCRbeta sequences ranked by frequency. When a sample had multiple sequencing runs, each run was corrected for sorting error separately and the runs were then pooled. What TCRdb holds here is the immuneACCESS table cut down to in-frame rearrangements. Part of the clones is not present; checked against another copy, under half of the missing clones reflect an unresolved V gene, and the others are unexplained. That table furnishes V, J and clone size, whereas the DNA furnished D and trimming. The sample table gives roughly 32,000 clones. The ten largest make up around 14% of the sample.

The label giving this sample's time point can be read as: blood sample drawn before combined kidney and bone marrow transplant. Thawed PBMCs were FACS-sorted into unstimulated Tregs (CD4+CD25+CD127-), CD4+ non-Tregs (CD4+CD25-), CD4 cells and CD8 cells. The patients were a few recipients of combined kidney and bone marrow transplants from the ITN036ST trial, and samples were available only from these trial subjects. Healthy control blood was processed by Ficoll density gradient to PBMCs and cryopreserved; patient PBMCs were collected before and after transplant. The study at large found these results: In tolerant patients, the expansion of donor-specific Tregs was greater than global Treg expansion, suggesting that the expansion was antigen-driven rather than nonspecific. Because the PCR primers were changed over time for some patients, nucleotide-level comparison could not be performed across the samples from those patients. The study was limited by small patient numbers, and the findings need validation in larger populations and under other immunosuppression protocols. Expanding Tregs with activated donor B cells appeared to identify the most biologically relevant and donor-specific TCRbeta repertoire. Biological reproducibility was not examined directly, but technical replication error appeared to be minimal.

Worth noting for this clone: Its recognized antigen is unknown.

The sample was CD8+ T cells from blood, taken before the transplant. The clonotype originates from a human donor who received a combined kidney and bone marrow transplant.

The CDR3 amino acid sequence is: CASSLHRGVRYNEQFF. The part of the CDR3 DNA that was read is TGCGCCAGCAGCCTCCATCGCGGGGTTCGATACAATGAG. The sequence is built from TRBV5-1 and TRBJ2-1; tentative D gene TRBD2, with 6 bases matching. The read comes to an end 3 residues before the CDR3 does, leaving the germline J gene to fill in the end. CDR1 and CDR2, per the germline V gene, are SGHRS and YFSETQ. Cut back by 4 bases and 4 bases, the V and J ends lie 18 bases apart. The CDR3 sequence holds 16 residues, the cysteine and phenylalanine included. Only the CDR3 bases that were read are kept: 39 of them, in frame from base 1.